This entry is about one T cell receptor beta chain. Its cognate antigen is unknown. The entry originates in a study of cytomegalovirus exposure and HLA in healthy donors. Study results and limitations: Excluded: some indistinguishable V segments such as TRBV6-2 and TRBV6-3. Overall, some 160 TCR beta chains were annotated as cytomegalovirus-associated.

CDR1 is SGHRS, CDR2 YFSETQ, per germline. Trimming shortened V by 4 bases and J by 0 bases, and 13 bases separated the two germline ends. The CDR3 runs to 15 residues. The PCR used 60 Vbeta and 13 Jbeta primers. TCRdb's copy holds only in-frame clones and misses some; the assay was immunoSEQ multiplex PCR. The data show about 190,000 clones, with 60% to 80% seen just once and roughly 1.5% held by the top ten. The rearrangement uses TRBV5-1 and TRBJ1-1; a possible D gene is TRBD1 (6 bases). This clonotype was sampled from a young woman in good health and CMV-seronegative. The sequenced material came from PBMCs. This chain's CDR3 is CASSPVQGMNTEAFF. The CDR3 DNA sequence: TGCGCCAGCAGCCCCGTACAGGGAATGAACACTGAAGCTTTCTTT. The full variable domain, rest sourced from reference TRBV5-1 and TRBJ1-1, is KAGVTQTPRYLIKTRGQQVTLSCSPISGHRSVSWYQQTPGQGLQFLFEYFSETQRNKGNFPGRFSGRQFSNSRSEMNVSTLELGDSALYLCASSPVQGMNTEAFFGQGTRLTVV.